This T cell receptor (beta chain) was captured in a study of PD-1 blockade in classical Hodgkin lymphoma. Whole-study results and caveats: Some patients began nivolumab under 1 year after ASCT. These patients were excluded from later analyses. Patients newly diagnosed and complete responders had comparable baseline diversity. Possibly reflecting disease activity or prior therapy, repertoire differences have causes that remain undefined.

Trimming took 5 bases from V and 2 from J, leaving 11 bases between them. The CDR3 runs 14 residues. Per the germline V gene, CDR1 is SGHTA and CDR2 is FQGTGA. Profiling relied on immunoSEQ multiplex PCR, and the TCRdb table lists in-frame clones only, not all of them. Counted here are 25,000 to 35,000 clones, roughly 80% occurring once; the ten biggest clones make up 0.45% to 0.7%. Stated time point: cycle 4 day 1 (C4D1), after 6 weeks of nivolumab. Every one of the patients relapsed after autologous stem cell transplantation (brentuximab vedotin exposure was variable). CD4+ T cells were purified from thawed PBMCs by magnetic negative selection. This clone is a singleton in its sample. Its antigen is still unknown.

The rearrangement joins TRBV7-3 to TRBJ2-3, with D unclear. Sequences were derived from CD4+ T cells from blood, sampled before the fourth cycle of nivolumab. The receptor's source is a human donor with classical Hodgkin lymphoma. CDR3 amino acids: CASSVNAPTDTQYF. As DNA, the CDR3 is TGTGCCAGCAGCGTTAATGCCCCCACAGATACGCAGTATTTT.